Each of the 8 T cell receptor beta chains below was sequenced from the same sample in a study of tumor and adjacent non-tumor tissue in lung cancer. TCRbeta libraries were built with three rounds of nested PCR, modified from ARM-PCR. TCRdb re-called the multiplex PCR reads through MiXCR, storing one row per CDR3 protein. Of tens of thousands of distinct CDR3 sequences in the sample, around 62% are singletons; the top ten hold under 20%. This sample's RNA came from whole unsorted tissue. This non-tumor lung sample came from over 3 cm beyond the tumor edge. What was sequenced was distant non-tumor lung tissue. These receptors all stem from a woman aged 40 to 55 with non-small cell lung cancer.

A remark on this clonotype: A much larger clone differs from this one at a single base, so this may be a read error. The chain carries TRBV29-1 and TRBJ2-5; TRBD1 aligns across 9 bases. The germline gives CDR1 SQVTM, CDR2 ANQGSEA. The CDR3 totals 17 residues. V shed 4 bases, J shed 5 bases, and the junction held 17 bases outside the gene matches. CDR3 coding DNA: TGCAGCGTTGGGGGTGCATGGGAAACAGGGGGCTGGGAGACCCAGTACTTC. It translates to CSVGGAWETGGWETQYF.

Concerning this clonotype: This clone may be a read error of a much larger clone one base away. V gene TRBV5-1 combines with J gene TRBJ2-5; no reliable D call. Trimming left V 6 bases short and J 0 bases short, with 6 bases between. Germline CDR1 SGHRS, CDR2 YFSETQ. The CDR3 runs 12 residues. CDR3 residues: CASIVNQETQYF. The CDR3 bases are TGCGCCAGCATAGTTAACCAAGAGACCCAGTACTTC. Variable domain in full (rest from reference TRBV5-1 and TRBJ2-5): KAGVTQTPRYLIKTRGQQVTLSCSPISGHRSVSWYQQTPGQGLQFLFEYFSETQRNKGNFPGRFSGRQFSNSRSEMNVSTLELGDSALYLCASIVNQETQYFGPGTRLLVL.

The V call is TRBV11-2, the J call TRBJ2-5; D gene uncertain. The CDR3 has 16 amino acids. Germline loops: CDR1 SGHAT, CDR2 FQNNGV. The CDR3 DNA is TGTGAAAGCAGCTTCACAAACGTGGGGATCGGAGAGACCCAGTACTTC. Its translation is CESSFTNVGIGETQYF.

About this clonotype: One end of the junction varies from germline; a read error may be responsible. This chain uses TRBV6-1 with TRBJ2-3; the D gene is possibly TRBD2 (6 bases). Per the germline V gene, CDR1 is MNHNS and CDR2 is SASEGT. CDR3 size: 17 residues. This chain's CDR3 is CASSEPPTGAGTNTQYF. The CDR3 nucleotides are TGTGCCAGCAGTGAACCTCCCACTGGAGCGGGCACAAATACGCAGTATTTT.

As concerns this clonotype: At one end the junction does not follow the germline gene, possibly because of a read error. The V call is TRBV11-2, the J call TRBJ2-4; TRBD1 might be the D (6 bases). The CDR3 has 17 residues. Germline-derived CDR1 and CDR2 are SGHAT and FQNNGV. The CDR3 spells CARSLGTQGGAKNIRYF. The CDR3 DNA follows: TGTGCCAGGAGCTTAGGAACACAGGGTGGAGCCAAGAACATTCGGTACTTC.

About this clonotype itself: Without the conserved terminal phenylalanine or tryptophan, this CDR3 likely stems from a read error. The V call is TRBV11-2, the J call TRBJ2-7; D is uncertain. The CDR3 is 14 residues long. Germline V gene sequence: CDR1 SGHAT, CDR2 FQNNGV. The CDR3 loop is CVSSLVSDSYEQYL. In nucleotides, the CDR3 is TGTGTCAGCAGCTTAGTCTCAGACTCCTACGAGCAGTACCTC.

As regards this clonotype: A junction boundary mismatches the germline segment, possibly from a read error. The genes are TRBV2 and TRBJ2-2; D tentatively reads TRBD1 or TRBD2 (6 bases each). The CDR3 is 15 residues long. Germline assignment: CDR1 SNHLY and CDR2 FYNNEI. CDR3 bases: TGTGCCAGCAGGAGTTCGGGGGCGAGAACCGGGGAGATGATTTTT. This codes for CASRSSGARTGEMIF.

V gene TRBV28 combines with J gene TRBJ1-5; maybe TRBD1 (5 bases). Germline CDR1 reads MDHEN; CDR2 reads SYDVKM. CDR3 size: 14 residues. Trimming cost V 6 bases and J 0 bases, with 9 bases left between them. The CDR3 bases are TGTGCCAGCAGGGGACCTTATAGCAATCAGCCCCAGCATTTT. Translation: CASRGPYSNQPQHF.